The 12 T cell receptor beta chains reported below all come from one sample, sequenced in a study of T cells in Graves' hyperthyroidism and ophthalmopathy. The source material, RNA transcripts, was used to amplify TCR beta CDR3 regions. Carried out on the TCR CDR3, a first-round RT-PCR used the HTBI primer set. TCRdb re-analysed the multiplex PCR reads in MiXCR, keeping a single row per CDR3 protein. The table lists about 290,000 distinct CDR3 sequences, 12% to 15% of them singletons. Sequencing used blood. The receptors derive from a woman aged 40 to 50 with Graves' hyperthyroidism.

The genes are TRBV19 and TRBJ2-3; TRBD2 matches 7 bases. J gave up 0 bases and V 5 bases, and 5 bases lay outside the gene matches. The CDR3 has 15 residues. The germline CDR1 and CDR2 sequences are LNHDA and SQIVND (reference sequence). CDR3 DNA: TGTGCCAGTAGTCGGGAGGCGCGAAGCACAGATACGCAGTATTTT. Translation gives CASSREARSTDTQYF.

This clonotype came up many times. The CDR3 nucleotides read TGTGCCAGCAAACGGATCTCCTACAATGAGCAGTTCTTC. Its translation is CASKRISYNEQFF. The chain combines TRBV6-1 with TRBJ2-1; D gene unclear. This CDR3 spans 13 amino acids. CDR1 and CDR2 (germline): MNHNS, SASEGT. V was clipped by 7 bases and J by 0 bases, with 7 bases between them.

The table lists this clonotype with many counts. The rearrangement joins TRBV12-3 or TRBV12-4 to TRBJ2-2, with D uncertain. V lost 3 bases, J lost 6 bases, and 2 bases lay in between. CDR3 length equals 11 residues. CDR3 DNA sequence: TGTGCCAGCAGTTTCTCCGGGGAGCTGTTTTTT. It encodes CASSFSGELFF.

Only a few counts were recorded for this clonotype. V gene TRBV4-1 combines with J gene TRBJ2-4; no clear D. This CDR3 has 19 amino acids. Per germline, CDR1 MGHRA and CDR2 YSYEKL. V dropped 1 base and J dropped 2 bases, with 21 bases sitting between them. The CDR3 DNA sequence: TGCGCCAGCAGCCAAGGACGGGCATTCGAAGGACCTTCCAAAAACATTCAGTACTTC. Amino acids: CASSQGRAFEGPSKNIQYF.

This clonotype was observed a handful of times. The genes are TRBV5-1 and TRBJ2-2, with D unclear. Trimming took 4 bases from V and 6 from J, leaving 13 bases between them. CDR3 size: 14 residues. Germline V gene lookup returns CDR1 SGHRS and CDR2 YFSETQ. CDR3 sequence: CASSLTVNPGELFF. CDR3 in DNA: TGCGCCAGCAGCCTCACAGTAAATCCCGGGGAGCTGTTTTTT.

Note on this clonotype: This may arise from a read error, as a much more abundant clone is one base away. The chain joins TRBV11-2 to TRBJ2-7, with a possible D match to TRBD2 (6 bases). From germline, CDR1 is SGHAT and CDR2 FQNNGV. The CDR3 consists of 12 residues. CDR3 in amino acids: CAGSFSEGEQYF. CDR3 DNA sequence: TGTGCCGGCAGCTTTTCGGAGGGCGAGCAGTACTTC.

This clonotype occurred a few times. This rearrangement joins TRBV14 to TRBJ2-1; 7 positions match TRBD1. Trimming removed 4 bases from V and 3 bases from J; junction bases left unmatched: 3. The CDR3 loop spans 14 amino acids. Germline V CDR1 and CDR2: SGHDN, FVKESK. CDR3 nucleotides: TGTGCCAGCAGCCGGGGACAGAACTACAATGAGCAGTTCTTC. This gives the protein CASSRGQNYNEQFF.

This clonotype has a count of ten or more. The chain links TRBV3-1 to TRBJ2-3; 13 bases fit TRBD2. Trimming removed 3 bases from V and 1 base from J; junction bases left unmatched: 4. Germline CDR1 reads LGHDT; CDR2 reads YNNKEL (reference sequence). The CDR3 is 17 residues long. The CDR3 region is CASSHRTSGSGTDTQYF. The CDR3 coding sequence is TGTGCCAGCAGCCATAGGACTAGCGGGAGCGGCACAGATACGCAGTATTTT.

There are a few counts of this clonotype. CDR3 coding DNA: TGTGCCAGCAGCCGTCGTAGACAGGCCGCCGGTGGGGCCAACGTCCTGACTTTC. Its translation: CASSRRRQAAGGANVLTF. The rearrangement links TRBV7-9 to TRBJ2-6, with TRBD1 as a possible D gene (6 bases). CDR3 length: 18 amino acids. With 5 bases removed from V and 3 bases from J, the gap between germline ends came to 20 bases. Germline CDR1 SEHNR, CDR2 FQNEAQ (reference sequence).

This clonotype was detected ten times or more. The chain combines TRBV20-1 with TRBJ1-3, with D tentatively TRBD1 (6 bases). CDR1 and CDR2 from the germline V gene are DFQATT and SNEGSKA (reference sequence). Trimming left V 3 bases short and J 11 bases short, with 14 bases between. CDR3 length: 12 residues. The CDR3 DNA reads as TGCAGTGCTAGGGGACAAGGGGATTCCATATATTTT. It specifies CSARGQGDSIYF.

This clonotype was counted a few times. The chain couples TRBV20-1 to TRBJ2-7; D perhaps matches TRBD2 (5 bases). The CDR3 is 16 amino acids. V dropped 4 bases and J dropped 2 bases, with 21 bases sitting between them. CDR1 DFQATT and CDR2 SNEGSKA come from the germline V gene (reference sequence). The CDR3 sequence: CSATSMRAESPYEQYF. The CDR3 nucleotides read TGCAGTGCTACTAGCATGCGAGCGGAATCTCCCTACGAGCAGTACTTC.

This chain connects TRBV24-1 to TRBJ1-5; possibly TRBD1 for D (6 bases). Trimming cost V 3 bases and J 0 bases, with 8 bases left between them. This CDR3 contains 15 residues. Per germline, CDR1 KGHDR and CDR2 SFDVKD. Here the CDR3 DNA reads TGTGCCACCAGTGATACCAGGGGTAGCAATCAGCCCCAGCATTTT. Translating it yields CATSDTRGSNQPQHF.